This entry concerns a single T cell receptor beta chain. What it recognizes is unknown. This record belongs to a study of T cell responses to AZD1222 COVID-19 vaccine. Libraries were prepared by immunoSEQ multiplex PCR; TCRdb keeps only in-frame clonotypes and omits some of them. The sample has approximately 130,000 clones, roughly 91% seen once. Whole-study results and caveats: AZD1222 recipients seropositive at baseline numbered only 5 to 7. White British ancestry dominated among donors, who included more females, and clonal diversity was possibly underestimated.

The CDR3 is 16 amino acids. Germline CDR1 and CDR2: SGHTA and FQGTGA. V lost 3 bases and J lost 2, with 13 bases in between. This rearrangement joins TRBV7-3 to TRBJ2-2; D is possibly TRBD1 or TRBD2 (5 bases each). This sequence originates from an adult in good health. The specimen comprised peripheral blood, sampled on day 0 of AZD1222 vaccination. The DNA for the CDR3 is TGTGCCAGCAGCTTTCGAGGGGCGGATAACACCGGGGAGCTGTTTTTT. Protein sequence: CASSFRGADNTGELFF. Based on the CDR3 plus reference TRBV7-3 and TRBJ2-2, the full variable domain is GAGVSQTPSNKVTEKGKYVELRCDPISGHTALYWYRQSLGQGPEFLIYFQGTGAADDSGLPNDRFFAVRPEGSVSTLKIQRTERGDSAVYLCASSFRGADNTGELFFGEGSRLTVL.